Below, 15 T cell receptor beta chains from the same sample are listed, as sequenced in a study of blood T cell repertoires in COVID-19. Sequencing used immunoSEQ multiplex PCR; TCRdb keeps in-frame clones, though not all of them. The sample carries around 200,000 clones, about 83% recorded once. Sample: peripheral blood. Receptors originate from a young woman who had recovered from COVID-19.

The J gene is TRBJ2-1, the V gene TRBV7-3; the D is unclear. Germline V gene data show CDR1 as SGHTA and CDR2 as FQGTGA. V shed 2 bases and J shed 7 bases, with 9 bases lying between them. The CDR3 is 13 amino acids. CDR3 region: CASSLGETNEQFF. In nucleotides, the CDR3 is TGTGCCAGCAGCTTAGGAGAGACGAATGAGCAGTTCTTC.

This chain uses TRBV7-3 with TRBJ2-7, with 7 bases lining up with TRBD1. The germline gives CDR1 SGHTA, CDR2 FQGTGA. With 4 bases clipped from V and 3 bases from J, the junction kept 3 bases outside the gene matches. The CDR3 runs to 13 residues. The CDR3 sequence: CASSSRDSYEQYV. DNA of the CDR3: TGTGCCAGCAGCTCCCGGGACAGCTACGAGCAGTACGTC.

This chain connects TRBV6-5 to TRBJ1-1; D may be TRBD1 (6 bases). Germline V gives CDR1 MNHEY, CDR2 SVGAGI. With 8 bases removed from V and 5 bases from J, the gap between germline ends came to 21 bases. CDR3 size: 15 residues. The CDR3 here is CASPGIGGRGTEAFF. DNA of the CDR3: TGTGCCAGCCCCGGGATCGGGGGGCGGGGGACTGAAGCTTTCTTT.

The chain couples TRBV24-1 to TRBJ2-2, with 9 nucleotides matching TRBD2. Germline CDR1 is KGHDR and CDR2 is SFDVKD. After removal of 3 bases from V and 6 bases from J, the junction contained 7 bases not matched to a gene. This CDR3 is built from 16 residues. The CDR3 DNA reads TGTGCCACCAGTGATCGACCGGGACTAGCCGCCGGGGAGCTGTTTTTT. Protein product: CATSDRPGLAAGELFF.

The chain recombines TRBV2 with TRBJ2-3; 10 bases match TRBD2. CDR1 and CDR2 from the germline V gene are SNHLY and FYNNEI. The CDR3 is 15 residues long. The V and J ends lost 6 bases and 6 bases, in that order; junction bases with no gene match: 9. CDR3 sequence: CASSVGFSGRDTQYF. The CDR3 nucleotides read TGTGCCAGCAGCGTTGGTTTTAGCGGGAGGGATACGCAGTATTTT.

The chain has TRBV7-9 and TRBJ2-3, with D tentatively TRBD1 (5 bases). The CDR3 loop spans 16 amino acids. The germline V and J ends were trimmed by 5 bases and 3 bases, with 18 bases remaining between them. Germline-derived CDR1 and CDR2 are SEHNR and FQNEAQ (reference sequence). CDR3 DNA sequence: TGTGCCAGCAGCCTAAGGGTTACAGGCCGGACAGATACGCAGTATTTT. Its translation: CASSLRVTGRTDTQYF.

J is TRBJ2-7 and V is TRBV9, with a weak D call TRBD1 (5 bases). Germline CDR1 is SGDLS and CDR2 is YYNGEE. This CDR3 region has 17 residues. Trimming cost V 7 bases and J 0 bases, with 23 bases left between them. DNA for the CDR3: TGTGCCAGCGGCCATGGGTTAGGGGCCCCCAGCTCCTACGAGCAGTACTTC. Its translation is CASGHGLGAPSSYEQYF. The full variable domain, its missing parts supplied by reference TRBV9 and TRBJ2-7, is DSGVTQTPKHLITATGQRVTLRCSPRSGDLSVYWYQQSLDQGLQFLIQYYNGEERAKGNILERFSAQQFPDLHSELNLSSLELGDSALYFCASGHGLGAPSSYEQYFGPGTRLTVT.

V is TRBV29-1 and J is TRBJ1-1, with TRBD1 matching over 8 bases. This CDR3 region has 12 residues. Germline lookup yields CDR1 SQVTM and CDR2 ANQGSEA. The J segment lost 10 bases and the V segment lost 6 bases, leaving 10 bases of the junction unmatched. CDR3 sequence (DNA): TGCAGCGTCGACGAAACCGGGACAGGAGCTTTCTTT. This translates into CSVDETGTGAFF. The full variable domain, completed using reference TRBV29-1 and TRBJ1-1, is SAVISQKPSRDICQRGTSLTIQCQVDSQVTMMFWYRQQPGQSLTLIATANQGSEATYESGFVIDKFPISRPNLTFSTLTVSNMSPEDSSIYLCSVDETGTGAFFGQGTRLTVV.

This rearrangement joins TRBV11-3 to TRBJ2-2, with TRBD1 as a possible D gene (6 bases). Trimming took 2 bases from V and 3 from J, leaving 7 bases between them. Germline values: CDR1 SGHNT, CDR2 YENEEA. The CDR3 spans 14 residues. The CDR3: CASSLRGYTGELFF. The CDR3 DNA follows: TGTGCCAGCAGCTTAAGGGGGTACACCGGGGAGCTGTTTTTT.

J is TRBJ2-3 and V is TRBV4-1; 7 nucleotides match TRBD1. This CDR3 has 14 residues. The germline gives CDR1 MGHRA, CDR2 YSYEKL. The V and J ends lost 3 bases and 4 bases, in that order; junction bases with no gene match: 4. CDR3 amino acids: CASSQRQGSDTQYF. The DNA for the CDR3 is TGCGCCAGCAGCCAGCGACAGGGCTCAGATACGCAGTATTTT.

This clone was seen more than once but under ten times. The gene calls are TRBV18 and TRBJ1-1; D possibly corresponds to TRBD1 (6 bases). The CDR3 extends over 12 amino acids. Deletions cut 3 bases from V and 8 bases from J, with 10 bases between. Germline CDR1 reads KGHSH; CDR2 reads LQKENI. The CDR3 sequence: CASSPTGLEAFF. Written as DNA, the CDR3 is TGTGCCAGCTCACCTACAGGGTTGGAAGCTTTCTTT.

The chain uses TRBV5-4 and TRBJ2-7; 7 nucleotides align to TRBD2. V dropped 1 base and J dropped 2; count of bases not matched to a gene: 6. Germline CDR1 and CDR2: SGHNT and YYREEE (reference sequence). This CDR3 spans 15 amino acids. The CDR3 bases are TGTGCCAGCAGCTTGTATGTCGGGGGGACCTACGAGCAGTACTTC. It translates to CASSLYVGGTYEQYF. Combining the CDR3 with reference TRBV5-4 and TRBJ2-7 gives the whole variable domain ETGVTQSPTHLIKTRGQQVTLRCSSQSGHNTVSWYQQALGQGPQFIFQYYREEENGRGNFPPRFSGLQFPNYSSELNVNALELDDSALYLCASSLYVGGTYEQYFGPGTRLTVT.

The CDR3 here is CATGPKWYNEQFF. Here the CDR3 DNA reads TGTGCCACCGGGCCTAAGTGGTACAATGAGCAGTTCTTC. V and J are TRBV24-1 and TRBJ2-1; D uncertain. CDR1 is KGHDR, CDR2 SFDVKD, per germline. V gave up 9 bases and J gave up 4 bases, with 12 bases separating them. This CDR3 is 13 amino acids long.

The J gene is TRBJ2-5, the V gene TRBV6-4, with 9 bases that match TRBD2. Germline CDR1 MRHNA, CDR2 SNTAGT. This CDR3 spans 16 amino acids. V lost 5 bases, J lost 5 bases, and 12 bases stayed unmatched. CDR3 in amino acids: CASSLRRREGGETQYF. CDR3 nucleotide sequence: TGTGCCAGCAGTCTTCGGCGGCGGGAGGGCGGTGAGACCCAGTACTTC.

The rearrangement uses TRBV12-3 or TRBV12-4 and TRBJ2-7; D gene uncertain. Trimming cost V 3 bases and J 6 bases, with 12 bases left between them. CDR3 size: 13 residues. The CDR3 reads CASSFALGFEQYV. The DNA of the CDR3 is TGTGCCAGCAGTTTCGCCCTCGGGTTCGAGCAGTACGTC.